The 7 T cell receptor beta chains presented below share a single source sample, sequenced in a study of regulatory T cells in long-lasting Graves disease (dated by TCRdb to the early 2020s). The library came from multiplex PCR. The instrument given in TCRdb is Illumina HiSeq 4000. TCR beta libraries were built with iRepertoire HTBI primers and Arm-PCR amplification of CDR3 regions. The public reads were run again by TCRdb, first through fastp at Q25 and then through MiXCR, and only productive beta chains were kept. Each entry is one CDR3 protein sequence, shown with its most common DNA and genes. The sample table shows about 440,000 distinct CDR3 sequences, and approximately 15% are seen once. 16% of the sample rests with the top ten. The time point label here, explained by the study, means: newly diagnosed GD, antithyroid drugs for less than 3 months. For both TCR sequencing and RNA sequencing, RNA was extracted from PBMCs in TRIzol.

These data also formed part of another study, on T cells in Graves' hyperthyroidism and ophthalmopathy.

This material consisted of peripheral blood mononuclear cells (PBMCs), taken at new diagnosis, from a patient treated with antithyroid drugs. Receptors were obtained from a woman younger than 45 with Graves disease. Donor details come from another sample of the same person, matched by shared clones.

A few counts support this clonotype. The chain recombines TRBV6-9 with TRBJ2-7, with D unclear. The length of the CDR3 is 15 residues. Trimming removed 3 bases at V and 4 bases at J, with 16 bases between. CDR1 and CDR2 (germline): MNHGY, SVAAGI. CDR3 sequence: CASSYSKGYGYEQYF. CDR3 sequence (DNA): TGTGCCAGCAGTTACTCGAAGGGATACGGATACGAGCAGTACTTC.

The chain links TRBV27 to TRBJ2-1; 10 bases are a match to TRBD2. This CDR3 spans 15 amino acids. V shed 7 bases, J shed 7 bases, and the junction held 10 bases outside the gene matches. The germline CDR1 and CDR2 sequences are MNHEY and SMNVEV (reference sequence). In nucleotides, the CDR3 is TGTGCCAGCACCCCCATAGCGGGAGGTCCAAATGAGCAGTTCTTC. It yields the protein CASTPIAGGPNEQFF.

There are many counts of this clonotype. V usage is TRBV27 and J usage is TRBJ2-7, with D perhaps TRBD1 (6 bases). Trimming cost V 5 bases and J 4 bases, with 9 bases left between them. In germline, CDR1 is MNHEY, CDR2 SMNVEV (reference sequence). This CDR3 contains 12 residues. In nucleotides, the CDR3 is TGTGCCAGCAGTGGGGGACATTACGAGCAGTACTTC. Protein product: CASSGGHYEQYF.

The genes are TRBV19 and TRBJ2-1; 8 bases map to TRBD2. Germline-derived CDR1 and CDR2 are LNHDA and SQIVND (reference sequence). This CDR3 has 15 amino acids. V trimming: 1 base; J trimming: 3 bases; junction bases outside the gene matches: 2. The CDR3 reads CASSIGSGGYNEQFF. As DNA, the CDR3 is TGTGCCAGTAGTATAGGAAGCGGGGGCTACAATGAGCAGTTCTTC. Full variable domain (remainder filled in from reference TRBV19 and TRBJ2-1): DGGITQSPKYLFRKEGQNVTLSCEQNLNHDAMYWYRQDPGQGLRLIYYSQIVNDFQKGDIAEGYSVSREKKESFPLTVTSAQKNPTAFYLCASSIGSGGYNEQFFGPGTRLTVL.

This clonotype has more than one count but fewer than ten. The chain is built from TRBV5-1 and TRBJ2-1, with D possibly being TRBD1 or TRBD2 (5 bases each). The CDR3 sequence is 15 residues long. Germline CDR1 SGHRS, CDR2 YFSETQ. The V gene lost 4 bases and the J gene lost 2 bases, with 13 bases spanning the gap. The DNA of the CDR3 is TGCGCCAGCAGCGGGGTGGGGACCGCCTACAATGAGCAGTTCTTC. Translation gives CASSGVGTAYNEQFF.

This clonotype was detected many times. The V gene is TRBV30, the J gene TRBJ2-5, with D unresolved. The CDR3 runs 14 residues. V lost 5 bases and J 2 bases, leaving 15 bases between the germline ends. Germline CDR1 is GTSNPN and CDR2 is SVGIG (reference sequence). The CDR3: CAWETLPLQETQYF. The CDR3 DNA reads as TGTGCCTGGGAGACCCTTCCCCTACAAGAGACCCAGTACTTC.

This clonotype was observed many times. The chain joins TRBV11-3 to TRBJ1-2; TRBD1 agrees at 7 bases. Trimming took 4 bases from V and 8 from J; bases not matched to a gene: 7. The CDR3 is made up of 13 amino acids. Germline assignment: CDR1 SGHNT and CDR2 YENEEA. The CDR3 nucleotides read TGTGCCAGCAGCTCCCCAGGGGGTCGGGGCTACACCTTC. Its translation is CASSSPGGRGYTF. The whole variable domain, remainder taken from reference TRBV11-3 and TRBJ1-2, is EAGVVQSPRYKIIEKKQPVAFWCNPISGHNTLYWYLQNLGQGPELLIRYENEEAVDDSQLPKDRFSAERLKGVDSTLKIQPAELGDSAVYLCASSSPGGRGYTFGSGTRLTVV.